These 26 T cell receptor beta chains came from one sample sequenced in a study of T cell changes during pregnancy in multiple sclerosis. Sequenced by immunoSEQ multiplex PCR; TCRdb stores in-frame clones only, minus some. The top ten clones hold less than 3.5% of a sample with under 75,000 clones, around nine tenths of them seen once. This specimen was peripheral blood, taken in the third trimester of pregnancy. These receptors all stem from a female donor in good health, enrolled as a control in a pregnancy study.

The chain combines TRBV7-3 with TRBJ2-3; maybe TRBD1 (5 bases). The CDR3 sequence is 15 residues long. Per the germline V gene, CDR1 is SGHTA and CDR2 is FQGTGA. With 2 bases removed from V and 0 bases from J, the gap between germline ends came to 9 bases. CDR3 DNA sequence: TGTGCCAGCAGCTTATCAGGGATAAGCACAGATACGCAGTATTTT. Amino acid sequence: CASSLSGISTDTQYF. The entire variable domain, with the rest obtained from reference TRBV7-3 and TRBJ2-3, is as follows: GAGVSQTPSNKVTEKGKYVELRCDPISGHTALYWYRQSLGQGPEFLIYFQGTGAADDSGLPNDRFFAVRPEGSVSTLKIQRTERGDSAVYLCASSLSGISTDTQYFGPGTRLTVL.

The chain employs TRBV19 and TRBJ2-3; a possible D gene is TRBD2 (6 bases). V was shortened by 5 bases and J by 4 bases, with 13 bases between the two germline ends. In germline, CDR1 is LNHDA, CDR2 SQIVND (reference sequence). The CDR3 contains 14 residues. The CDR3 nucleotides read TGTGCCAGTAGTCCAAGACTAGAAGCAGATACGCAGTATTTT. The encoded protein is CASSPRLEADTQYF. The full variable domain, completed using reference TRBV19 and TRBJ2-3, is DGGITQSPKYLFRKEGQNVTLSCEQNLNHDAMYWYRQDPGQGLRLIYYSQIVNDFQKGDIAEGYSVSREKKESFPLTVTSAQKNPTAFYLCASSPRLEADTQYFGPGTRLTVL.

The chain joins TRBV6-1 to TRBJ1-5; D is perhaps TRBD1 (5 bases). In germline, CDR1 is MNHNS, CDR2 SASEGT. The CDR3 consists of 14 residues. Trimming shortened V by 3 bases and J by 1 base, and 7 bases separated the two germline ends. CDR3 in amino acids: CASSDGGSNQPQHF. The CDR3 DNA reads TGTGCCAGCAGTGATGGGGGGAGCAATCAGCCCCAGCATTTT.

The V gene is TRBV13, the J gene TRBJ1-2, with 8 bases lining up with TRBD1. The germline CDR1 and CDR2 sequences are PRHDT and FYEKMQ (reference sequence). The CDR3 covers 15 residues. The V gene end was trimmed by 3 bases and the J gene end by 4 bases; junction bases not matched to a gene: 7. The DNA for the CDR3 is TGTGCCAGCAGCTTTCGGACAGGGAAAGTCTATGGCTACACCTTC. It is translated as CASSFRTGKVYGYTF.

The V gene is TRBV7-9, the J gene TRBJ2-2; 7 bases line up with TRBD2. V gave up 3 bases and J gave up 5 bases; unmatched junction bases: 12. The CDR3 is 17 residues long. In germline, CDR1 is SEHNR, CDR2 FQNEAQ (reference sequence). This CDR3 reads CASSLGVEAGSTGELFF. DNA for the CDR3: TGTGCCAGCAGCTTGGGGGTCGAAGCGGGGAGTACCGGGGAGCTGTTTTTT.

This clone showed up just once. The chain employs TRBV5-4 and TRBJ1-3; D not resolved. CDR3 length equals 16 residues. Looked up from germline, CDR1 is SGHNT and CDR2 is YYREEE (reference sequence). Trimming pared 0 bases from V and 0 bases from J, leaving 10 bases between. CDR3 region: CASSLGRLSSGNTIYF. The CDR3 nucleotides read TGTGCCAGCAGCTTGGGCAGACTATCCTCTGGAAACACCATATATTTT.

This chain's CDR3 is CASSQELVGGKTGELFF. The CDR3 DNA sequence: TGTGCCAGCAGCCAAGAATTAGTGGGGGGGAAAACCGGGGAGCTGTTTTTT. The chain employs TRBV4-2 and TRBJ2-2; 7 bases fit TRBD2. Per the germline V gene, CDR1 is LGHNA and CDR2 is YNFKEQ. V shed 0 bases, J shed 5 bases, and the junction held 9 bases outside the gene matches. The CDR3 is 17 residues long.

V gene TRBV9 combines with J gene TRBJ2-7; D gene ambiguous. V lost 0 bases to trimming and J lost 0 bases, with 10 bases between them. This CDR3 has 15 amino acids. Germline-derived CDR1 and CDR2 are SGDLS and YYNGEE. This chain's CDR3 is CASSVESASSYEQYF. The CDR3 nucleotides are TGTGCCAGCAGCGTAGAAAGCGCTAGCTCCTACGAGCAGTACTTC.

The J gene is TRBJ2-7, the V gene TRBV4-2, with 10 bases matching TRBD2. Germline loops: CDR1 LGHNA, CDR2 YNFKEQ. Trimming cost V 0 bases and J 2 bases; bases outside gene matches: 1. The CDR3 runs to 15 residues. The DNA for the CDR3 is TGTGCCAGCAGCCAAGAAAGCGGGGGGGCCTACGAGCAGTACTTC. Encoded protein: CASSQESGGAYEQYF.

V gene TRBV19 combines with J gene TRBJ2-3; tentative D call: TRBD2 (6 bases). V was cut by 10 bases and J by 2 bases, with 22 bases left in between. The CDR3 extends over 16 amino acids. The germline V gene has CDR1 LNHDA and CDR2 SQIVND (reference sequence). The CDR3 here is CATSGDGHPSTDTQYF. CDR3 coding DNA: TGTGCCACCTCGGGGGACGGACACCCTTCCACAGATACGCAGTATTTT.

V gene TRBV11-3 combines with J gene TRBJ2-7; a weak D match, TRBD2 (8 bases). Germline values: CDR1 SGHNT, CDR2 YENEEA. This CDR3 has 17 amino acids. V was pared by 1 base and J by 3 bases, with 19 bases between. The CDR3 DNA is TGTGCCAGCAGCTTAGCCTCCGGGAGGGGGCATCACTACGAGCAGTACTTC. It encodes CASSLASGRGHHYEQYF.

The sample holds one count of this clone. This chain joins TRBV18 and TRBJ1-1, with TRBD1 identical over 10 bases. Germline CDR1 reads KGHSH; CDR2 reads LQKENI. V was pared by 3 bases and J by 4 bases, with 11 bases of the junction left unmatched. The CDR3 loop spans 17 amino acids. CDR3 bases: TGTGCCAGCTCACCGATCCGGGACAGGGGTTACGGCACTGAAGCTTTCTTT. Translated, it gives CASSPIRDRGYGTEAFF.

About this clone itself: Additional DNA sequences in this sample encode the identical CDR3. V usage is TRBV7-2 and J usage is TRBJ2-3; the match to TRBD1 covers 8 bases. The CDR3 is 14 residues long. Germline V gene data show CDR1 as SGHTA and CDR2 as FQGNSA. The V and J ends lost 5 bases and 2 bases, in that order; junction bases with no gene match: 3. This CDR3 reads CASSRQGYTDTQYF. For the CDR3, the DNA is TGTGCCAGCAGCCGACAGGGGTACACAGATACGCAGTATTTT.

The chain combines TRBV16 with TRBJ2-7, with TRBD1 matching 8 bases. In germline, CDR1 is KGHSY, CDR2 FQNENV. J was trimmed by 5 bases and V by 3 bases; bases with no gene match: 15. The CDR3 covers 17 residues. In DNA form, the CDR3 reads TGTGCCAGCAGCCAGAGGAACTCGAGACAGGGGCACCACGAGCAGTACTTC. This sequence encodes CASSQRNSRQGHHEQYF.

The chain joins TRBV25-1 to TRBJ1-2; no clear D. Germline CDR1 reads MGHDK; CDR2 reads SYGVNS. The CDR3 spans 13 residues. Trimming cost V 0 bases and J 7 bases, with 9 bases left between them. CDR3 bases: TGTGCCAGCAGTGAATATGCGGACTTTGGCTACACCTTC. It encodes CASSEYADFGYTF.

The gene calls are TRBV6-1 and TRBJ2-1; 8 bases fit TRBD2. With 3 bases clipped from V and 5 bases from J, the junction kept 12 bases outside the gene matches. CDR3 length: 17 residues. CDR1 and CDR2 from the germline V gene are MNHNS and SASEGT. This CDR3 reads CASSEHLGLAGNNEQFF. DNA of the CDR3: TGTGCCAGCAGTGAGCATCTTGGTCTAGCGGGCAACAATGAGCAGTTCTTC.

The CDR3, as DNA: TGTGCCATCAGTGAGTCGTTCGGACAGGGGGGTCAGCCCCAGCATTTT. Translated: CAISESFGQGGQPQHF. The chain couples TRBV10-3 to TRBJ1-5; 10 bases are shared with TRBD1. The CDR3 consists of 16 residues. The germline CDR1 and CDR2 sequences are ENHRY and SYGVKD. V was pared by 0 bases and J by 6 bases, with 5 bases of the junction left unmatched.

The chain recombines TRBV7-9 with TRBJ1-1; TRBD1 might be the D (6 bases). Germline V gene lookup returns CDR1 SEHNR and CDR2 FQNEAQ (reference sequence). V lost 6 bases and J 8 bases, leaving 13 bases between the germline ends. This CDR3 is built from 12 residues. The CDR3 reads CASSYRTAEAFF. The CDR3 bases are TGTGCCAGCAGTTATAGGACAGCCGAAGCTTTCTTT.

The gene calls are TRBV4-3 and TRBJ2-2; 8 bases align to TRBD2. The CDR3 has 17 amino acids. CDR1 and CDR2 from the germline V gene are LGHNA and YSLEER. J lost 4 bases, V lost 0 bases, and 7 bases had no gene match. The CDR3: CASSQEGGRSGTGELFF. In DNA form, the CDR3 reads TGCGCCAGCAGCCAAGAGGGCGGGAGGTCCGGCACCGGGGAGCTGTTTTTT.

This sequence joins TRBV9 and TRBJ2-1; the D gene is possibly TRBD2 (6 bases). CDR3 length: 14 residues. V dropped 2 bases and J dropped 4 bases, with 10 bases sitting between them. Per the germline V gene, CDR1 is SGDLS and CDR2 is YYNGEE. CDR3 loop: CASSVEGAYNEQFF. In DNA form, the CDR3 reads TGTGCCAGCAGCGTGGAGGGTGCATACAATGAGCAGTTCTTC. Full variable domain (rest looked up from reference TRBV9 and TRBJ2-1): DSGVTQTPKHLITATGQRVTLRCSPRSGDLSVYWYQQSLDQGLQFLIQYYNGEERAKGNILERFSAQQFPDLHSELNLSSLELGDSALYFCASSVEGAYNEQFFGPGTRLTVL.

In nucleotides, the CDR3 is TGTGCCAGCAGCCCCGGGGATGGGACAGGCCACACTGAAGCTTTCTTT. Its translation: CASSPGDGTGHTEAFF. The rearrangement joins TRBV4-2 to TRBJ1-1, with TRBD1 identical over 8 bases. The CDR3 is 16 residues long. After removal of 4 bases from V and 3 bases from J, the junction contained 10 bases not matched to a gene. Germline values: CDR1 LGHNA, CDR2 YNFKEQ.

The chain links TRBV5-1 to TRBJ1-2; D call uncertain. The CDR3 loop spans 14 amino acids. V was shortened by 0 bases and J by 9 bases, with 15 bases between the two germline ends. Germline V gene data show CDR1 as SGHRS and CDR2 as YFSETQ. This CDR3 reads CASSLVGRPDSYTF. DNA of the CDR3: TGCGCCAGCAGCTTGGTGGGCCGCCCTGATAGCTACACCTTC. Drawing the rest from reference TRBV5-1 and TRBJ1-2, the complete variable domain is KAGVTQTPRYLIKTRGQQVTLSCSPISGHRSVSWYQQTPGQGLQFLFEYFSETQRNKGNFPGRFSGRQFSNSRSEMNVSTLELGDSALYLCASSLVGRPDSYTFGSGTRLTVV.

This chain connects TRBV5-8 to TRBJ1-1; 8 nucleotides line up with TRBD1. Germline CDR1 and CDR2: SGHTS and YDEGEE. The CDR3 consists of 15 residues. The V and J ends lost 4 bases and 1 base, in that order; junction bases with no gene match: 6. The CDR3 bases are TGTGCCAGCAGCCGCACCGGACAGGGGAACACTGAAGCTTTCTTT. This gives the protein CASSRTGQGNTEAFF.

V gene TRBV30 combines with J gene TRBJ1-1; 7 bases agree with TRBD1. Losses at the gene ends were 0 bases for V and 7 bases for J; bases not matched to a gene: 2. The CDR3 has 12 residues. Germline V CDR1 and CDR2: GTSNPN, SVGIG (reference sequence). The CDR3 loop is CAWSVGQNEAFF. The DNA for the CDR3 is TGTGCCTGGAGTGTGGGACAGAATGAAGCTTTCTTT. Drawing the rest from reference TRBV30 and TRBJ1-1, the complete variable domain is SQTIHQWPATLVQPVGSPLSLECTVEGTSNPNLYWYRQAAGRGLQLLFYSVGIGQISSEVPQNLSASRPQDRQFILSSKKLLLSDSGFYLCAWSVGQNEAFFGQGTRLTVV.

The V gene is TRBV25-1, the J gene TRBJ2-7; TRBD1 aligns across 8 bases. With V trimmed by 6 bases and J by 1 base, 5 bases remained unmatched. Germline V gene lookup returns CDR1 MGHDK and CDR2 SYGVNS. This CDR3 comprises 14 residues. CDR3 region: CASSTGGFSYEQYF. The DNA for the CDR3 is TGTGCCAGCAGCACAGGGGGTTTTTCCTACGAGCAGTACTTC.

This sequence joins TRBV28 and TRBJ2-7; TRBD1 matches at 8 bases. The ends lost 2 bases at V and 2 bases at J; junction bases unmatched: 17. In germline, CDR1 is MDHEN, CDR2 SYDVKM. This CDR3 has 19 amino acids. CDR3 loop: CASSLLPGQGGKTAYEQYF. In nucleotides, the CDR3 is TGTGCCAGCAGTTTACTCCCCGGACAGGGTGGCAAAACCGCCTACGAGCAGTACTTC.